The next 13 T cell receptor beta chains were all read from a single sample in a study of patients and donors after allogeneic stem cell transplantation. TCRdb passed the RT-PCR reads through MiXCR, listing each CDR3 protein once. This sample has approximately 200,000 distinct CDR3 sequences, with over 12% found just once. The specimen was blood, either unsorted or a sorted T cell fraction (not recorded which). The receptors shown here come from a human donor who was either an allogeneic HSCT recipient or a stem cell or donor lymphocyte infusion donor (not recorded which). It is not recorded whose cells these are; they may come from a transplant donor.

This clonotype was observed many times. The rearrangement joins TRBV6-1 to TRBJ1-4; D not certain. The germline V gene has CDR1 MNHNS and CDR2 SASEGT. Trimming stripped 3 bases from V and 7 bases from J, with 12 bases between. The CDR3 totals 14 residues. The CDR3 here is CASSESSAVEKLFF. In DNA, the CDR3 is TGTGCCAGCAGTGAGTCGTCCGCGGTTGAAAAACTGTTTTTT.

This clonotype was seen ten or more times. The chain has TRBV4-3 and TRBJ1-2; TRBD1 agrees at 8 bases. Germline V gives CDR1 LGHNA, CDR2 YSLEER. The CDR3 extends over 15 amino acids. The V and J ends lost 1 base and 4 bases, in that order; junction bases with no gene match: 5. This CDR3 reads CASSQGTGSAYGYTF. Written as DNA, the CDR3 is TGCGCCAGCAGCCAAGGGACAGGGAGCGCCTATGGCTACACCTTC.

At least ten counts were recorded for this clonotype. V is TRBV18 and J is TRBJ2-3, with D uncertain. This CDR3 is built from 16 residues. Trimming left V 3 bases short and J 2 bases short, with 15 bases between. CDR1 and CDR2 from the germline V gene are KGHSH and LQKENI. DNA of the CDR3: TGTGCCAGCTCACCGCCCCCCGAGAAAGCCACAGATACGCAGTATTTT. It encodes CASSPPPEKATDTQYF.

This clonotype was recorded many times. The rearrangement links TRBV5-1 to TRBJ2-1; 12 nucleotides match TRBD2. V lost 7 bases, J lost 0 bases, and 8 bases stayed unmatched. Germline-derived CDR1 and CDR2 are SGHRS and YFSETQ. This CDR3 has 17 amino acids. CDR3 nucleotide sequence: TGCGCCAGCGGCCTTTCGACTAGCGGGAGCTCCTACAATGAGCAGTTCTTC. Translated: CASGLSTSGSSYNEQFF.

The chain uses TRBV7-6 and TRBJ2-1, with 7 bases lining up with TRBD2. Germline V gene lookup returns CDR1 SGHVS and CDR2 FNYEAQ. This CDR3 contains 15 residues. Unmatched junction bases numbered 5, after V lost 1 base and J lost 5 bases. The DNA of the CDR3 is TGTGCCAGCAGCTTAGGGACTAGACGCCACAATGAGCAGTTCTTC. This translates into CASSLGTRRHNEQFF.

In DNA, the CDR3 is TGTGCCAGCAGTTTATCGGGGCGGGACTACGAGCAGTACTTC. It is translated as CASSLSGRDYEQYF. The chain couples TRBV27 to TRBJ2-7; maybe TRBD2 (6 bases). Trimming took off 0 bases at V and 3 bases at J, with 9 bases between the two ends. The germline gives CDR1 MNHEY, CDR2 SMNVEV (reference sequence). This CDR3 is 14 amino acids long.

The sample holds many counts of this clonotype. The rearrangement joins TRBV10-3 to TRBJ2-5, with 10 bases identical to TRBD2. The length of the CDR3 is 16 residues. V was clipped by 3 bases and J by 5 bases; unmatched bases: 9. Germline lookup yields CDR1 ENHRY and CDR2 SYGVKD. CDR3: CAISESLAGALETQYF. CDR3 coding DNA: TGTGCCATCAGTGAATCGCTAGCGGGGGCCCTGGAGACCCAGTACTTC.

The chain joins TRBV6-1 to TRBJ1-1; D perhaps matches TRBD1 (6 bases). The CDR3 has 13 amino acids. Deletions cut 6 bases from V and 10 bases from J, with 18 bases between. The germline CDR1 and CDR2 sequences are MNHNS and SASEGT. The CDR3 nucleotides read TGTGCCAGCAGCCGGACAGTCGCAGACTCAGCTTTCTTT. Encoded protein: CASSRTVADSAFF.

The rearrangement joins TRBV23-1 to TRBJ1-2, with D perhaps matching TRBD1 (5 bases). TRBV23-1 is placed among ORFs of uncertain function. This CDR3 contains 14 residues. The V end lost 2 bases, the J end lost 2 bases, and 9 bases lay between the germline ends. The CDR3 is CASSQAGRNYGYTF. The CDR3 DNA is TGCGCCAGCAGTCAAGCGGGACGAAACTATGGCTACACCTTC.

The chain is built from TRBV20-1 and TRBJ2-6, with 9 bases identical to TRBD2. CDR1 and CDR2 from the germline V gene are DFQATT and SNEGSKA (reference sequence). The CDR3 totals 17 residues. V lost 5 bases to trimming and J lost 0 bases; unmatched junction nucleotides: 8. The CDR3, as DNA: TGCAGTGCTCTGAGACTAGCGGCTAGCTCTGGGGCCAACGTCCTGACTTTC. Encoded protein: CSALRLAASSGANVLTF.

This clonotype showed up just a few times. The chain links TRBV5-4 to TRBJ2-3; no definite D call. This CDR3 is built from 16 residues. Germline V gene sequence: CDR1 SGHNT, CDR2 YYREEE (reference sequence). Trimming cost V 0 bases and J 0 bases, with 11 bases left between them. CDR3 sequence (DNA): TGTGCCAGCAGCTTGGAAGGGCCAGCTAGCACAGATACGCAGTATTTT. This translates into CASSLEGPASTDTQYF.

The CDR3 spells CATSDVGGTDTQYF. CDR3 coding DNA: TGTGCCACCAGTGATGTAGGAGGCACAGATACGCAGTATTTT. The chain joins TRBV24-1 to TRBJ2-3; D call uncertain. Germline CDR1 is KGHDR and CDR2 is SFDVKD. The V gene lost 3 bases and the J gene lost 1 base, with 7 bases spanning the gap. This CDR3 region has 14 residues.

The V and J genes are TRBV3-1 and TRBJ1-3; TRBD1 matches at 7 bases. Looked up from germline, CDR1 is LGHDT and CDR2 is YNNKEL (reference sequence). V lost 2 bases, J lost 1 base, and 8 bases stayed unmatched. This CDR3 contains 17 residues. In nucleotides, the CDR3 is TGTGCCAGCAGCCAAATAAACAGGGGAGTTTCTGGAAACACCATATATTTT. Translating it yields CASSQINRGVSGNTIYF.